This T cell receptor beta chain was sequenced during a study of technical replicates of blood from several donors. Method: immunoSEQ multiplex PCR; TCRdb's copy keeps in-frame clones and lacks some. The sample consists of approximately 16,000 clones, around nine tenths of them appearing once. The CDR3 runs 17 residues. V shed 5 bases, J shed 3 bases, and the junction held 10 bases outside the gene matches. Germline assignment: CDR1 SGHAT and CDR2 FQDESV (reference sequence). The sample comprised PBMCs. The receptor was derived from a human donor in good health. The chain combines TRBV11-1 with TRBJ2-2; 9 bases line up with TRBD1. The CDR3 region has the DNA TGTGCCAGCAGCCCCATAACAGGGGGCTTTGACACCGGGGAGCTGTTTTTT. This sequence encodes CASSPITGGFDTGELFF.